These T cell receptor beta chains were read from a single sample in a study of cytomegalovirus exposure and HLA in healthy donors. Using immunoSEQ multiplex PCR, the repertoire was profiled, and TCRdb retains in-frame clones only, with some absent. There are 250,000 to 350,000 clones in the sample; roughly 90% occur only once, and approximately 2% lies in the top ten. Sequencing was performed on PBMCs. All receptors derive from a woman under 30 in good health and CMV-seronegative. Each CDR3 is given with its conserved first and last residue. The order of the fields is V gene, D gene, J gene, clone size, CDR3 DNA, CDR3 protein. A D gene is named only where the DNA matches it firmly. Not every row has a clone size; where given, it reads once, few, many or a size class.

TRBV7-8	.	TRBJ2-7	.	TGTGCCACCACCTACGGGGGTTACTCCTACGAGCAGTACTTC	CATTYGGYSYEQYF
TRBV9	.	TRBJ2-7	few	TGTGCCAGCAGCGGCCCGGGGTTTCTCGAGCAGTACTTC	CASSGPGFLEQYF
TRBV6-4	TRBD2	TRBJ2-7	.	TGTGCCAGCAGCCCCTTTCTAGGGACTAGCCGGAACGAGCAGTACTTC	CASSPFLGTSRNEQYF
TRBV29-1	.	TRBJ1-4	.	TGCAGCGTTAAGCGTGCAACTAATGAAAAACTGTTTTTT	CSVKRATNEKLFF
TRBV13	TRBD1	TRBJ1-2	.	TGTGCCAGCAGCTTAGGAGGACAGGGGAGATATGGCTACACCTTC	CASSLGGQGRYGYTF
TRBV4-2	.	TRBJ2-7	.	TGTGCCAGCTCAAAAACAGGGACCTACGAGCAGTACTTC	CASSKTGTYEQYF
TRBV9	.	TRBJ2-7	.	TGTGCCAGCAGCGGAGGAGGACAGACCTACGAGCAGTACTTC	CASSGGGQTYEQYF
TRBV2	.	TRBJ2-1	.	TGTGCCAGCAGGAGTCAGGGCAGTGGTGAGCAGTTCTTC	CASRSQGSGEQFF
TRBV19	TRBD1	TRBJ1-1	.	TGTGCCAGTAGTATCACAGGGGGCGGGAGCACTGAAGCTTTCTTT	CASSITGGGSTEAFF
TRBV5-1	TRBD2	TRBJ2-1	.	TGCGCCAGCAGCTTGAGGGCTAGCGGGGTCACCTACAATGAGCAGTTCTTC	CASSLRASGVTYNEQFF
TRBV6-4	TRBD2	TRBJ2-3	.	TGTGCCAGCAGTGAAAGCGGGGGGGCCACAGATACGCAGTATTTT	CASSESGGATDTQYF
TRBV10-3	.	TRBJ1-6	.	TGTGCCATCAGTGAACCTTACAGGGAAGGGGATTCACCCCTCCACTTT	CAISEPYREGDSPLHF
TRBV30	.	TRBJ2-1	.	TGTGCCTGGAGCCCGATCCCGGGACTGGGCGGCAATGAGCAGTTCTTC	CAWSPIPGLGGNEQFF
TRBV6-1	.	TRBJ1-5	.	TGTGCCAGCAGTGAAGGTGGGGGGGGCAATCAGCCCCAGCATTTT	CASSEGGGGNQPQHF
TRBV29-1	TRBD2	TRBJ2-1	.	TGCAGCGTTGAAGGGCTAGCGGGGCACGGTGGGCCCTACAATGAGCAGTTCTTC	CSVEGLAGHGGPYNEQFF
TRBV30	TRBD1	TRBJ2-7	.	TGTGCCTGGAGTGCGGGGCAGGGGGTTTCCTACGAGCAGTACTTC	CAWSAGQGVSYEQYF
TRBV19	.	TRBJ2-5	.	TGTGCCAGTAGTAACCTCAGGGTAACCCAAGAGACCCAGTACTTC	CASSNLRVTQETQYF
TRBV7-8	TRBD1	TRBJ1-6	.	TGTGCCAGCAGCTTAGACCCCGGGACAGTAAAAAATTCACCCCTCCACTTT	CASSLDPGTVKNSPLHF
TRBV9	.	TRBJ2-3	.	TGTGCCAGCAGCGGCCTAGCCCAAGGCACAGATACGCAGTATTTT	CASSGLAQGTDTQYF
TRBV27	.	TRBJ1-5	.	TGTGCCAGCAGTTTATATGGGGGGTATAGCAATCAGCCCCAGCATTTT	CASSLYGGYSNQPQHF
TRBV7-9	.	TRBJ2-2	.	TGTGCCAGCAGCCCTACGAACACCGGGGAGCTGTTTTTT	CASSPTNTGELFF
TRBV25-1	TRBD2	TRBJ2-7	.	TGTGCCAGCACCGAAGGACTAGCGGGGTCGGACGAGCAGTACTTC	CASTEGLAGSDEQYF